A selection of T cell receptor beta chains follows, all from one sample in a study of Ad26.COV2.S vaccination and SARS-CoV-2 variants. The assay was immunoSEQ multiplex PCR, and TCRdb's table has in-frame clones only and misses some. The table lists 360,000 or so clones, 80% to 90% of them singletons. Sequenced here: peripheral blood, sampled in a trial of Ad26.COV2.S vaccine versus placebo. Source of these receptors: a person between 18 and 65 years old who received the Ad26.COV2.S COVID-19 vaccine or a placebo. CDR3s include the opening cysteine and the closing phenylalanine or tryptophan. A D gene is named only where the DNA matches it firmly.

j_call v_call d_call cdr3_nt cdr3_aa
TRBJ1-1 TRBV5-1 - TGCGCCAGCAGCTTGTCAGGCCGGGGCACTGAAGCTTTCTTT CASSLSGRGTEAFF
TRBJ2-1 TRBV18 TRBD1 TGTGCCAGCTCGCCCGTCACAGGGGGCTTCGTCAATGAGCAGTTCTTC CASSPVTGGFVNEQFF
TRBJ1-4 TRBV30 TRBD1 TGTGCCTGGAGGGGGGGACAGGGAGTTAATGAAAAACTGTTTTTT CAWRGGQGVNEKLFF
TRBJ2-3 TRBV15 TRBD2 TGTGCCACCAGCAGAGAGAGCGGGGGAACAGATACGCAGTATTTT CATSRESGGTDTQYF
TRBJ1-2 TRBV19 - TGTGCCAGTAGTATTGGGGTGGGACACGACTATGGCTACACCTTC CASSIGVGHDYGYTF
TRBJ1-4 TRBV27 - TGTGCCAGCAGTTCGAGTGAAAAACTGTTTTTT CASSSSEKLFF
TRBJ2-7 TRBV10-3 TRBD1 TGTGCCATCAGTGAGTCGGGGACAGGGTCGTCCGAGCAGTACTTC CAISESGTGSSEQYF
TRBJ2-7 TRBV9 TRBD1 TGTGCCAGCAGTCACGGGGACAGGGCCTCCGAGCAGTACTTC CASSHGDRASEQYF
TRBJ2-1 TRBV3-1/TRBV3-2 TRBD1 TGTGCCAGCAGCCCGTCCCGGACAGGGCGAACTCAACTCTCCTACAATGAGCAGTTCTTC CASSPSRTGRTQLSYNEQFF
TRBJ1-4 TRBV25-1 - TGTGCCAGCAGTGAATGGGGGAATGAAAAACTGTTTTTT CASSEWGNEKLFF